Listed below are T cell receptor beta chains from one sample, sequenced in a study of blood T cells in healthy people across ages. MiXCR was run by TCRdb on the 5' RACE reads, yielding one entry per CDR3 protein. This repertoire shows 800,000 or so distinct CDR3 sequences, roughly 25% found once; its top ten account for 3.7%. The sample was also linked to a second study, of T cells of mothers and their children.

The source material was blood. These receptors originate from a boy aged 5-17 years in good health. The CDR3 runs from the conserved cysteine through the conserved F or W. D genes are given only for firm matches.

NA	TRBV20-1	TRBJ2-7	CSAIYRDGIYEQYF
TRBD1	TRBV25-1	TRBJ2-6	CASSAIGGPSGANVLTF
NA	TRBV15	NA	CATSRGLGLAYEQYF
NA	TRBV11-2	TRBJ2-2	CASRPKMVAVNTGELFF
TRBD1	TRBV4-1	TRBJ2-5	CASSQLGTGEYQETQYF
TRBD1	TRBV20-1	TRBJ2-1	CSALTGTGLWEQFF
TRBD1	TRBV5-1	TRBJ2-3	CASSPEQGDTQYF
NA	TRBV7-2	TRBJ2-1	CASSLERAYEQFF
NA	TRBV12-3/TRBV12-4	TRBJ2-5	CASSPTTRSTQYF
NA	TRBV20-1	TRBJ2-5	CSASRVSQETQYF
TRBD1	TRBV12-3/TRBV12-4	TRBJ1-4	CASSLTGGIEKLFF